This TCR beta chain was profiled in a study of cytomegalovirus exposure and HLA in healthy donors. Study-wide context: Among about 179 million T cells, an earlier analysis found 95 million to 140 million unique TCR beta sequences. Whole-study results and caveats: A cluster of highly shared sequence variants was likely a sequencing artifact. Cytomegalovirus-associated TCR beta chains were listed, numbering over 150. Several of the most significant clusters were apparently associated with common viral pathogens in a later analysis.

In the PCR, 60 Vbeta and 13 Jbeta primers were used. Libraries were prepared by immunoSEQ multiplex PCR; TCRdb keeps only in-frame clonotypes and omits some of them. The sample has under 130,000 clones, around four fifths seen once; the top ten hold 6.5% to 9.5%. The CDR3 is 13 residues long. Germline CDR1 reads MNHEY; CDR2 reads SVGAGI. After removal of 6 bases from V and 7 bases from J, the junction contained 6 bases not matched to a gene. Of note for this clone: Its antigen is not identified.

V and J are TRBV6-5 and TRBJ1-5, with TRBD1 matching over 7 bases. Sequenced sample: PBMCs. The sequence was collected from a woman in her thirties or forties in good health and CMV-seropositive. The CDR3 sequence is CASRYRGGQPQHF. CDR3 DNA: TGTGCCAGCAGGTACAGGGGAGGACAGCCCCAGCATTTT.